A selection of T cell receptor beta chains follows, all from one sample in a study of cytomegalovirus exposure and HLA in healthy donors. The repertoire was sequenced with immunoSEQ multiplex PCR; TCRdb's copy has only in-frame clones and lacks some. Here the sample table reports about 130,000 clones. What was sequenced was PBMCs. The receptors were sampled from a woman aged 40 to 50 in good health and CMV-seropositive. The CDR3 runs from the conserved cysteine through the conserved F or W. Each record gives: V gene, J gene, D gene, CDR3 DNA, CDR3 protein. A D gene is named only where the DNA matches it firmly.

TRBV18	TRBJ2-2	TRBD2	TGTGCCAGCTCACCGAGCGGGATGAGGGAGCTGTTTTTT	CASSPSGMRELFF
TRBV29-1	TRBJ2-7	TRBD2	TGCAGCGTCTCCGGGACTAGCGACACCTACGAGCAGTACTTC	CSVSGTSDTYEQYF
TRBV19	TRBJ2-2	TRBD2	TGTGCCAGTAGTATCGGCGTTGGGGGGGCGAACACCGGGGAGCTGTTTTTT	CASSIGVGGANTGELFF
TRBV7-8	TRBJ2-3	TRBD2	TGTGCCAGCAGCACCACGAGGACTAGCGAATATTCTCTGGATACGCAGTATTTT	CASSTTRTSEYSLDTQYF
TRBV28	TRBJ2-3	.	TGTGCCAGCAGTTTTCAGGGAACAGATACGCAGTATTTT	CASSFQGTDTQYF
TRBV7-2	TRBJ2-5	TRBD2	TGTGCCAGCAGCTTAATCGCGGGAGGGCCAAGTCCCGCGGAGACCCAGTACTTC	CASSLIAGGPSPAETQYF
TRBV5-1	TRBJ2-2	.	TGCGCCAGCAGCCCCGGGGGGCCGGCCGGGGAGCTGTTTTTT	CASSPGGPAGELFF
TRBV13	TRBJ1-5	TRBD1	TGTGCCAGCAGCTCGTCCCGGGACAGGGACAGCAATCAGCCCCAGCATTTT	CASSSSRDRDSNQPQHF
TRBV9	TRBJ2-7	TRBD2	TGTGCCAGCAGCGTAGCTGCCGGGAGGGTAATATACTCCTACGAGCAGTACTTC	CASSVAAGRVIYSYEQYF
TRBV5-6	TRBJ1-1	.	TGTGCCAGCAGCTTGGCGGGCAGGGCGAACACTGAAGCTTTCTTT	CASSLAGRANTEAFF
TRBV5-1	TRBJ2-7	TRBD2	TGCGCCAGCAGCTTGGGGACTAGCGCTCCCTACGAGCAGTACTTC	CASSLGTSAPYEQYF
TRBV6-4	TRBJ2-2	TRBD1	TGTGCCAGCAGTTCCGGGACAGGGGACACCGGGGAGCTGTTTTTT	CASSSGTGDTGELFF
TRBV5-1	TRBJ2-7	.	TGCGCCAGCAGCTGGGGGCTTAGGGGCGGGCCCTCCTACGAGCAGTACTTC	CASSWGLRGGPSYEQYF